The T cell receptor (beta chain) under discussion was sequenced for a study of blood T cell repertoires in COVID-19 (dated by TCRdb to 2020 to 2022). For the study in its entirety: The collaborator samples originated in the United States, Italy and Spain and spanned the acute and convalescent phases of COVID-19. The prospective study material was composed of cDNA or gDNA derived from T cells, B-cell-depleted T cells, or PBMCs. Subjects who had been exposed to COVID-19, were actively infected with it, or had recovered from it provided the deeply sampled blood TCRbeta repertoires that made up the dataset. A freely available public database, intended as a resource for researchers studying the immune response to SARS-CoV-2, is where the repertoires were released. The samples were drawn from the first 160 participants of the ongoing ImmuneRACE study and from 950 to 1,500 subjects provided by 6 global collaborators. A de-identified subject ID, COVID-19 status, age in years and sex were almost always included in the sample metadata. HLA class I and class II types, where available, came from metadata supplied by the sample provider rather than from assay-based typing.

TCRbeta CDR3 regions were amplified from genomic DNA by means of the immunoSEQ Assay, a bias-controlled multiplex PCR. The authors processed their data as follows. Nucleated cell counts per sample were estimated from amplification of reference gene primers within the assay. To quantify the absolute abundance of each unique TCRbeta CDR3 rearrangement, sequence reads were collapsed and filtered. For each sample, productive Simpson clonality was calculated as the square root of Simpson's diversity index over productive rearrangements. TCRdb holds this immuneACCESS table with in-frame rearrangements only. Some clones are missing; in checked studies, unresolved V genes explain under half, and the rest has no known cause. V, J and clone size were drawn from that table, and D and trimming were deduced from the DNA. Within this sample are roughly 120,000 clones, with around nine tenths of them counted one time only. The ten largest make up 3.5% to 5.5% of the sample.

CDR1 MNHEY and CDR2 SVGAGI are derived from the germline V gene. CDR3 length: 13 amino acids, cysteine to phenylalanine. Only the CDR3 part of the read is kept: 39 bases, read in frame from the first base. General conclusions and limits of the study: The quantity of clinical and demographic metadata differed by source and by participant and was supplied without curation.

Of note for this clone: The antigen it binds to is not known. A junction end diverges from the germline sequence, so it may reflect a read error.

One collaborating source in Seattle enrolled patients during active infection and followed them longitudinally through the course of disease. The collaborating institutions used their own protocols to collect whole blood in K2EDTA tubes. For TCRbeta analysis, collaborators shipped samples as frozen whole blood, isolated PBMCs, or DNA extracted from either of those sample types. This chain is built from TRBV6-5 and TRBJ1-1, with the D gene call left open. The receptor's source is a man aged 55 to 70 with COVID-19, enrolled during active disease. Input material: peripheral blood. Read as DNA, the sequence is TGTGCCAGCAGTTACTCGCTTGACGATACAGCCATTTTT. Translated, it reads CASSYSLDDTAIF.